This section outlines one T cell receptor beta chain sequence together with its context. The sample holds many counts of this clone. Its cognate antigen has yet to be identified. Qualities for individual bases were not recorded, and no much larger clone is one base off. This sample stems from a study of blood T cell repertoires in COVID-19 (dated by TCRdb to 2019 to 2021). Concerning the study at large: Samples from collaborators originated in the United States, Italy and Spain and spanned both the acute and convalescent phases of COVID-19. The material from the prospective study consisted of cDNA or gDNA derived from T cells, B-cell-depleted T cells, or PBMCs. Subjects who had been exposed to COVID-19, were actively infected with it, or had recovered from it provided the deeply sampled blood TCRbeta repertoires that made up the dataset. The repertoires were released in a freely available public database intended as a resource for research on the immune response to SARS-CoV-2. The samples were drawn from the first 160 participants of the ongoing ImmuneRACE study and from 1,254 subjects provided by 6 global collaborators. A de-identified subject ID, COVID-19 status, age in years and sex were almost always included in the sample metadata. HLA class I and class II types, where available, came from metadata supplied by the sample provider rather than from assay-based typing. The paper's findings and limits, for the study overall: The amount of clinical and demographic metadata varied by source and participant and was provided uncurated.

TCRbeta CDR3 regions were amplified from genomic DNA using the immunoSEQ Assay, a bias-controlled multiplex PCR. In the authors' own workflow: The number of nucleated cells in each sample was estimated by amplification of reference gene primers within the assay. To quantify the absolute abundance of each unique TCRbeta CDR3 rearrangement, sequence reads were collapsed and filtered. Productive Simpson clonality was computed per sample as the square root of Simpson's diversity index over productive rearrangements. TCRdb's version of the immuneACCESS table is confined to in-frame rearrangements and falls short of the full clone set. An unresolved V gene accounts for under half of the shortfall where checked; the remainder is of unknown origin. The V and J calls and clone size come from that table; D and trimming were worked out from the DNA. For this sample there are 50,000 to 70,000 clones; more than 70% appear just once. Clones ranked in the top ten supply approximately 6.9% of the sample.

CDR3 length: 15 amino acids, cysteine to phenylalanine. Only the CDR3 DNA stays, 45 bases, in frame from base 1. From the germline V gene (reference sequence), CDR1 is WNHNN and CDR2 is SYGVQD. Here V drops 3 bases and J drops 3 bases, and the junction holds 8 bases not matched to any gene. The collaborating institutions used their own protocols to collect whole blood in K2EDTA tubes. For TCRbeta analysis, collaborators shipped samples in one of three forms: frozen whole blood, isolated PBMCs, or DNA extracted from either of those sample types. The sample comprised peripheral blood. Here the chain combines TRBV10-1 and TRBJ2-7, and 7 junction bases match TRBD1. The sequence was collected from a man in his 60s with active or convalescent COVID-19. The nucleotides are TGCGCCAGCAGTGACCCATCCGGGACAGACTACGAGCAGTACTTC. Its coded protein is CASSDPSGTDYEQYF.